Listed below are T cell receptor beta chains from one sample, sequenced in a study of cytomegalovirus exposure and HLA in healthy donors. Data came from immunoSEQ multiplex PCR; TCRdb stores just in-frame clones and leaves some out. This sample has around 190,000 clones, with more than 75% found just once. What was sequenced was PBMCs. The receptors shown here come from a woman aged 18-29 years in good health and CMV-seronegative. Both conserved end residues are trimmed from each CDR3.

V gene,J gene,CDR3 protein
TRBV27,TRBJ2-2,ASSSEPSNTGELF
TRBV7-9,TRBJ1-2,ASSLGQGGGYT
TRBV30,TRBJ1-2,AWSGTGYRTPMSYT
TRBV5-1,TRBJ2-3,ASSLEHLTDTQY
TRBV29-1,TRBJ1-1,SVKQGWNTEAF
TRBV14,TRBJ2-7,ASSPAGPYEQY
TRBV5-1,TRBJ2-3,ASSPRMGVQMTSGMSRGTDTQY
TRBV6-5,TRBJ1-2,ASSETGGGDYGYT
TRBV6-1,TRBJ2-7,ASTAGISYEQY
TRBV27,TRBJ2-7,ASSLAGSYEQY
TRBV6-6,TRBJ1-1,ASRTGVFTEAF
TRBV2,TRBJ1-2,ASSVRSNYGYT
TRBV2,TRBJ1-4,ASSETGGGLF
TRBV5-1,TRBJ1-1,ASSLAEAGTTEAF
TRBV2,TRBJ1-2,ASRVAYGYT
TRBV5-1,TRBJ2-7,ASSLGEGSYEQY
TRBV7-2,TRBJ2-7,ASSLGLAVYEQY
TRBV5-4,TRBJ2-3,ASSLGGTGATDTQY
TRBV7-2,TRBJ2-3,ASSLESTGGPSDTQY
TRBV6-4,TRBJ2-3,ASSVASGSTDTQY
TRBV27,TRBJ1-1,ASSSALFSGHPTEAF
TRBV30,TRBJ1-1,AWHYVQGAEAF
TRBV4-1,TRBJ2-5,ASSQAGLAGGLQETQY
TRBV4-2,TRBJ2-5,ASSHPLGGGSSGETQY
TRBV6-5,TRBJ1-2,ASSSPGQKGYT
TRBV5-1,TRBJ2-7,ASSLSSYEQY
TRBV19,TRBJ1-5,ASSITGSNQPQH
TRBV4-2,TRBJ2-2,ASSQEGTSGGELF
TRBV4-2,TRBJ2-1,ASSHGDFNEQF
TRBV11-3,TRBJ1-3,ASSSHGGSGNTIY
TRBV6-1,TRBJ2-7,ASHWASGSYEQY
TRBV6-5,TRBJ2-3,ASSYSAGTTETQY
TRBV28,TRBJ2-7,ASSQSPRGRYYEQY
TRBV5-4,TRBJ2-7,ASSLAESGRGSYEQY
TRBV5-1,TRBJ2-5,ASSSGLAGINQETQY
TRBV7-6,TRBJ1-5,ASSLLGQGTGQPQH
TRBV5-8,TRBJ2-2,ASPPGRTLVPGELF
TRBV4-1,TRBJ2-7,ASSRTQGAFPYEQY
TRBV7-3,TRBJ2-5,ASSADRGQETQY
TRBV13,TRBJ2-7,ASSSRLAGEYEQY